The clone carrying this T cell receptor (beta chain) was counted between two and nine times. The source of the sample is a study of blood T cell repertoires in COVID-19. In the study overall: Samples of COVID-19 (acute and convalescent) were obtained from the United States, Italy and Spain.

Data came from immunoSEQ multiplex PCR; TCRdb stores just in-frame clones and leaves some out. Of 91,000 or so clones in the sample, just over 85% were seen once. V lost 7 bases and J lost 9; bases outside the gene matches: 10. CDR3 length: 15 residues. In germline, CDR1 is SNHLY, CDR2 FYNNEI. The chain couples TRBV2 to TRBJ1-6, with TRBD1 matching 9 bases. This sequence was found in a woman aged 60 to 75 in a cohort sampled during active or convalescent COVID-19. Input material: peripheral blood. The CDR3: CASTSGGTGISPLHF. For the CDR3, the DNA is TGTGCCAGCACGAGTGGTGGGACAGGGATTTCACCCCTCCACTTT. The full variable domain, rest sourced from reference TRBV2 and TRBJ1-6, is EPEVTQTPSHQVTQMGQEVILRCVPISNHLYFYWYRQILGQKVEFLVSFYNNEISEKSEIFDDQFSVERPDGSNFTLKIRSTKLEDSAMYFCASTSGGTGISPLHFGNGTRLTVT.